A single sample gave rise to the 16 T cell receptor beta chains below, sequenced in a study of cytomegalovirus exposure and HLA in healthy donors. 60 Vbeta and 13 Jbeta primers were used in PCR. Sequencing used immunoSEQ multiplex PCR; TCRdb keeps in-frame clones, though not all of them. The table includes around 160,000 clones, approximately 85% detected once. The sequencing input was PBMCs. These receptors all stem from a man aged 18 to 30 in good health and CMV-seropositive.

The chain carries TRBV7-3 and TRBJ2-3, with 11 bases that match TRBD2. The CDR3 is 24 amino acids. Germline CDR1 is SGHTA and CDR2 is FQGTGA. Trimming took 0 bases from V and 3 from J; bases not matched to a gene: 26. The CDR3 region has the DNA TGTGCCAGCAGCTTAACCCTCCCGGGGCTAGCGGGGGGAGCCCAGAAACCCGAAACAGATACGCAGTATTTT. Translated: CASSLTLPGLAGGAQKPETDTQYF. The full variable domain, its missing parts supplied by reference TRBV7-3 and TRBJ2-3, is GAGVSQTPSNKVTEKGKYVELRCDPISGHTALYWYRQSLGQGPEFLIYFQGTGAADDSGLPNDRFFAVRPEGSVSTLKIQRTERGDSAVYLCASSLTLPGLAGGAQKPETDTQYFGPGTRLTVL.

This clone was observed a handful of times. The genes are TRBV6-1 and TRBJ2-7; D not resolved. V lost 6 bases to trimming and J lost 7 bases, with 19 bases between them. This CDR3 is 14 amino acids long. The V gene's germline CDR1 is MNHNS and CDR2 SASEGT. CDR3 in DNA: TGTGCCAGCAGCCGCGACCGGGTCCGTGGGGAGCAGTACTTC. It translates to CASSRDRVRGEQYF.

This clone has just one count. The gene calls are TRBV7-9 and TRBJ2-1; 11 bases are shared with TRBD1. The CDR3 runs to 14 residues. V trimming: 4 bases; J trimming: 7 bases; junction bases outside the gene matches: 3. Germline CDR1 reads SEHNR; CDR2 reads FQNEAQ (reference sequence). CDR3 sequence (DNA): TGTGCCAGCAGCTCCCGGGACAGGGGGAATGAGCAGTTCTTC. It specifies CASSSRDRGNEQFF.

The chain uses TRBV4-1 and TRBJ2-7; D uncertain. CDR1 is MGHRA, CDR2 YSYEKL, per germline. V was trimmed by 0 bases and J by 1 base, leaving 4 bases between them. This CDR3 is built from 13 residues. In nucleotides, the CDR3 is TGCGCCAGCAGCCAAGATCTATCCTACGAGCAGTACTTC. Translating gives CASSQDLSYEQYF.

To note about this clone: In the same sample, other DNA sequences code for this CDR3. The chain employs TRBV6-5 and TRBJ2-2, with D perhaps TRBD1 (6 bases). Trimming cost V 3 bases and J 5 bases, with 7 bases left between them. The length of the CDR3 is 13 residues. The germline gives CDR1 MNHEY, CDR2 SVGAGI. CDR3 in amino acids: CASSYTGTGELFF. CDR3 in DNA: TGTGCCAGCAGTTATACAGGGACCGGGGAGCTGTTTTTT.

This clone was observed a few times. The chain recombines TRBV30 with TRBJ2-1, with a tentative D call TRBD2 (6 bases). Germline CDR1 is GTSNPN and CDR2 is SVGIG (reference sequence). The ends were cut back, 0 bases at V and 4 bases at J, with 16 bases in the middle. The CDR3 is 16 residues long. CDR3 sequence (DNA): TGTGCCTGGAGTGTTTGGGACTCTTCCAGGTACAATGAGCAGTTCTTC. Protein: CAWSVWDSSRYNEQFF.

Details on this clone: One end of the junction does not line up with germline, which may come from a read error. J is TRBJ1-2 and V is TRBV4-1; 8 nucleotides align to TRBD1. Germline loops: CDR1 MGHRA, CDR2 YSYEKL. This CDR3 comprises 15 residues. In DNA, the CDR3 is TGCGCCAGCAGCCAATATGACAGGGGAGTGGTTGGCTGCACCTTC. Translating it yields CASSQYDRGVVGCTF.

V and J are TRBV29-1 and TRBJ1-1; TRBD1 is a possible D gene (6 bases). Between the trimmed V and J ends, which lost 3 bases and 4 bases, there was a span of 15 bases. CDR1 SQVTM and CDR2 ANQGSEA come from the germline V gene. This CDR3 spans 14 amino acids. This CDR3 is CSVEGKQGATEAFF. The CDR3 DNA follows: TGCAGCGTTGAGGGAAAACAGGGAGCCACTGAAGCTTTCTTT.

The chain carries TRBV9 and TRBJ2-3; a possible D gene is TRBD2 (6 bases). Trimming took off 0 bases at V and 0 bases at J, with 8 bases between the two ends. The germline gives CDR1 SGDLS, CDR2 YYNGEE. This CDR3 has 15 residues. CDR3 loop: CASSVAGGSTDTQYF. CDR3 coding DNA: TGTGCCAGCAGCGTAGCTGGGGGGAGCACAGATACGCAGTATTTT.

The chain joins TRBV30 to TRBJ2-7; tentative D call: TRBD2 (6 bases). The V and J ends lost 0 bases and 0 bases respectively, with 9 bases between them. The CDR3 is 14 amino acids. CDR1 GTSNPN and CDR2 SVGIG come from the germline V gene (reference sequence). Here the CDR3 DNA reads TGTGCCTGGAGTGTATCCGGGGGCTCCTACGAGCAGTACTTC. Translation: CAWSVSGGSYEQYF.

This clone appeared a few times. V gene TRBV4-1 combines with J gene TRBJ1-3, with D maybe TRBD1 (5 bases). V dropped 4 bases and J dropped 1 base, with 14 bases sitting between them. CDR1 and CDR2 from the germline V gene are MGHRA and YSYEKL. The CDR3 spans 16 residues. CDR3 sequence: CASSREGYGSGNTIYF. CDR3 bases: TGCGCCAGCAGCCGGGAGGGGTATGGGTCTGGAAACACCATATATTTT.

This chain links TRBV6-1 with TRBJ1-5; D ambiguous. This CDR3 contains 13 residues. Germline CDR1 MNHNS, CDR2 SASEGT. Trimming took off 2 bases at V and 11 bases at J, with 13 bases between the two ends. CDR3 nucleotides: TGTGCCAGCAGTGAAAACCCTCCGGGGTCCCAGCATTTT. It is translated as CASSENPPGSQHF.

This rearrangement joins TRBV7-9 to TRBJ1-4; D unresolved. This CDR3 is built from 15 residues. Trimming removed 3 bases from V and 7 bases from J, with 15 bases in between. Germline assignment: CDR1 SEHNR and CDR2 FQNEAQ (reference sequence). The CDR3 is CASSLAGSGGEKLFF. The CDR3 DNA follows: TGTGCCAGCAGCTTGGCCGGGTCCGGCGGTGAAAAACTGTTTTTT.

The count of this clone is one. The chain has TRBV10-3 and TRBJ2-5, with a weak D call TRBD2 (6 bases). This CDR3 contains 13 residues. CDR1 is ENHRY, CDR2 SYGVKD, per germline. V was pared by 2 bases and J by 5 bases, with 9 bases between. For the CDR3, the DNA is TGTGCCATCAGTGAGAGCCTAGCGGAGACCCAGTACTTC. Amino acid sequence: CAISESLAETQYF.

The chain has TRBV27 and TRBJ1-2, with D possibly TRBD1 on 6 matching bases. In germline, CDR1 is MNHEY, CDR2 SMNVEV (reference sequence). With 6 bases removed from V and 8 bases from J, the gap between germline ends came to 22 bases. The CDR3 spans 15 residues. Here the CDR3 DNA reads TGTGCCAGCAGGCCCCCTGGGGGGGCGACGGGCGGCTACACCTTC. This translates into CASRPPGGATGGYTF.

This clone was seen only a few times. The chain is built from TRBV18 and TRBJ1-4; D not certain. This CDR3 is built from 16 residues. V gave up 4 bases and J gave up 0 bases, with 12 bases separating them. Germline V CDR1 and CDR2: KGHSH, LQKENI. The CDR3 coding sequence is TGTGCCAGCTCACGCGGGCTAGTTGCAACTAATGAAAAACTGTTTTTT. This translates into CASSRGLVATNEKLFF.